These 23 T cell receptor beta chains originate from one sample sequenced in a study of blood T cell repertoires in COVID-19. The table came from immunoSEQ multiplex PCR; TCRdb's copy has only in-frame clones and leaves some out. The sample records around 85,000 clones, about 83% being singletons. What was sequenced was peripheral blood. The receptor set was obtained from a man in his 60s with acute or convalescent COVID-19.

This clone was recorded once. For the CDR3, the DNA is TGCGCCAGCAGCTTGTGGACTAGCGGGCCGACCTACGAGCAGTACTTC. Amino acid sequence: CASSLWTSGPTYEQYF. The chain uses TRBV5-1 and TRBJ2-7; 11 bases align to TRBD2. After removal of 1 base from V and 2 bases from J, the junction contained 5 bases not matched to a gene. The CDR3 contains 16 residues. Germline V gene sequence: CDR1 SGHRS, CDR2 YFSETQ.

The CDR3 DNA reads as TGTGCCAGCAGCTTCCCCGGGACAGGGGGCGGCACTGAAGCTTTCTTT. The encoded protein is CASSFPGTGGGTEAFF. The V and J genes are TRBV9 and TRBJ1-1; TRBD1 aligns across 12 bases. After removal of 4 bases from V and 4 bases from J, the junction contained 8 bases not matched to a gene. This CDR3 is 16 amino acids long. CDR1 is SGDLS, CDR2 YYNGEE, per germline.

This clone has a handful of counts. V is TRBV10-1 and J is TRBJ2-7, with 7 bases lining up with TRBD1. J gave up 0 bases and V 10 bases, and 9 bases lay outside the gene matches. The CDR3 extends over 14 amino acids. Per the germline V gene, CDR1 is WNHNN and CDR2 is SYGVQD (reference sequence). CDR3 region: CATQPNRGSYEQYF. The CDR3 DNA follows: TGCGCCACCCAACCGAACAGGGGCTCCTACGAGCAGTACTTC.

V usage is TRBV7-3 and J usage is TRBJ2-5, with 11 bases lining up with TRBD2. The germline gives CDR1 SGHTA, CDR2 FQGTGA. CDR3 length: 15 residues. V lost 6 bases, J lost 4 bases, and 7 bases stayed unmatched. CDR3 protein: CASSPLAGVGETQYF. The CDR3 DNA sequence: TGTGCCAGCAGTCCACTAGCGGGGGTGGGAGAGACCCAGTACTTC.

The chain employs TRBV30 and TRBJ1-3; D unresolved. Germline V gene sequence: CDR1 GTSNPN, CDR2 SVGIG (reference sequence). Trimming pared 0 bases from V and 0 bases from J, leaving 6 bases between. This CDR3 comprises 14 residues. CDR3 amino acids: CAWSVLSSGNTIYF. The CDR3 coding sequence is TGTGCCTGGAGTGTTCTAAGCTCTGGAAACACCATATATTTT. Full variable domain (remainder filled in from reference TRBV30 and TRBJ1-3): SQTIHQWPATLVQPVGSPLSLECTVEGTSNPNLYWYRQAAGRGLQLLFYSVGIGQISSEVPQNLSASRPQDRQFILSSKKLLLSDSGFYLCAWSVLSSGNTIYFGEGSWLTVV.

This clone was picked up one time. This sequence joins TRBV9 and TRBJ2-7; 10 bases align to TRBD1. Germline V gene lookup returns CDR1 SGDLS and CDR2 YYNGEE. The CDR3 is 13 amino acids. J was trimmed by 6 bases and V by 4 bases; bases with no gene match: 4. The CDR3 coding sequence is TGTGCCAGCAGCACAAGGACAGGGGGCGAGCAGTACTTC. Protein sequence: CASSTRTGGEQYF. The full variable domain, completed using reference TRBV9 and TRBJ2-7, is DSGVTQTPKHLITATGQRVTLRCSPRSGDLSVYWYQQSLDQGLQFLIQYYNGEERAKGNILERFSAQQFPDLHSELNLSSLELGDSALYFCASSTRTGGEQYFGPGTRLTVT.

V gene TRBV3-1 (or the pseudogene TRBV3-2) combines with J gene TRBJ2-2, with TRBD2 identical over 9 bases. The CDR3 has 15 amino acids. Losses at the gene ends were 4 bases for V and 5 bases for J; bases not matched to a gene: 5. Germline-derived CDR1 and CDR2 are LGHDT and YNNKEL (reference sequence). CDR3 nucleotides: TGTGCCAGCAGCCTAGGACTAGCGAGTACCGGGGAGCTGTTTTTT. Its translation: CASSLGLASTGELFF.

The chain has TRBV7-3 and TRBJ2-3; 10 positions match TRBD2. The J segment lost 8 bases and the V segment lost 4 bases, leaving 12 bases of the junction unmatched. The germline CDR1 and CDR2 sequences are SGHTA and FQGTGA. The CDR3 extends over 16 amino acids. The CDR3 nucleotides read TGTGCCAGCAGCTCCAAACTAGCGGGGATGGAGGGTACGCAGTATTTT. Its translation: CASSSKLAGMEGTQYF. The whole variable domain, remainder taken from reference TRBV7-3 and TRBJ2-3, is GAGVSQTPSNKVTEKGKYVELRCDPISGHTALYWYRQSLGQGPEFLIYFQGTGAADDSGLPNDRFFAVRPEGSVSTLKIQRTERGDSAVYLCASSSKLAGMEGTQYFGPGTRLTVL.

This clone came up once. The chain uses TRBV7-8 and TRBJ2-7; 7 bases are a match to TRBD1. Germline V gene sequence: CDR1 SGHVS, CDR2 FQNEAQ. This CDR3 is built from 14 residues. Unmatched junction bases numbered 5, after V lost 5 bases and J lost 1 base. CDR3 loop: CASSPMTGSYEQYF. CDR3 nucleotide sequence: TGTGCCAGCAGCCCGATGACAGGGTCCTACGAGCAGTACTTC.

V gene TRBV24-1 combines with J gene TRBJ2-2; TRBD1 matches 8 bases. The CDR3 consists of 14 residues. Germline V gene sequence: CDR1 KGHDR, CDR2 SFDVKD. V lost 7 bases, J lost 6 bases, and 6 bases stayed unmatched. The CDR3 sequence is CATRGTGLAGELFF. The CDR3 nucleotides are TGTGCCACCAGGGGGACAGGATTGGCCGGGGAGCTGTTTTTT.

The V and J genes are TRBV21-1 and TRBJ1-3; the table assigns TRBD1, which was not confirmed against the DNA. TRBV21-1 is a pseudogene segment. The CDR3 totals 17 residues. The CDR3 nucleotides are TGTGCCAGCAGCAAAGCGGGACAGGGGGTCCCTGGAAACACCATATATTTT. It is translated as CASSKAGQGVPGNTIYF.

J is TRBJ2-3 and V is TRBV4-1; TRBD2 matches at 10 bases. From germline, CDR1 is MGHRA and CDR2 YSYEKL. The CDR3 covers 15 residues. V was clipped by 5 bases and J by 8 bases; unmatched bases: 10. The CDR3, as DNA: TGCGCCAGCAGCAGGGTAGCGGGGGGAGGGGGTACGCAGTATTTT. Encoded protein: CASSRVAGGGGTQYF.

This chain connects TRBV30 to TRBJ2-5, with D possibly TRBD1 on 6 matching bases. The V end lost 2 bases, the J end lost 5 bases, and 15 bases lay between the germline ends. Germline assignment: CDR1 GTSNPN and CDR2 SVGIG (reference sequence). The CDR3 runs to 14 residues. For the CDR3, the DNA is TGTGCCTGGAGTCGCAGGGGCCTAGAGGAGACCCAGTACTTC. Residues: CAWSRRGLEETQYF.

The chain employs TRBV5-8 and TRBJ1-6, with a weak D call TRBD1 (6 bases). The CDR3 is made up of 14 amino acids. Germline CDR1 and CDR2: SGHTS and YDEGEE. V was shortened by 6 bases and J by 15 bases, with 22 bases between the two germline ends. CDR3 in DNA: TGTGCCAGCACCGCGGGGGGGGCACCCAGGGACCTCCACTTT. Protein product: CASTAGGAPRDLHF.

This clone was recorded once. Here the CDR3 DNA reads TGCAGCGTTGAGCAGGGGTCATCCTATGGCTACACCTTC. This encodes CSVEQGSSYGYTF. This sequence joins TRBV29-1 and TRBJ1-2; possible D gene TRBD1, 6 bases. V lost 3 bases, J lost 4 bases, and 12 bases lay in between. Germline CDR1 reads SQVTM; CDR2 reads ANQGSEA. This CDR3 is 13 amino acids long.

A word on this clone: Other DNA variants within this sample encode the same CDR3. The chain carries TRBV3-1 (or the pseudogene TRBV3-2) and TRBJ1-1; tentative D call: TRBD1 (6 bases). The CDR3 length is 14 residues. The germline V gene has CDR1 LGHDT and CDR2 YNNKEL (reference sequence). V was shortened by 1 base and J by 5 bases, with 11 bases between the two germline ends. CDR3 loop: CASSQGGGRTEAFF. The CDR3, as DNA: TGTGCCAGCAGCCAAGGAGGGGGTAGGACTGAAGCTTTCTTT.

The CDR3 here is CSASPGTGEKTQYF. DNA for the CDR3: TGCAGTGCTAGTCCCGGGACAGGGGAAAAGACCCAGTACTTC. The V call is TRBV20-1, the J call TRBJ2-5; 10 bases align to TRBD1. The CDR3 contains 14 residues. CDR1 is DFQATT, CDR2 SNEGSKA, per germline (reference sequence). The V and J ends lost 3 bases and 6 bases, in that order; junction bases with no gene match: 7.

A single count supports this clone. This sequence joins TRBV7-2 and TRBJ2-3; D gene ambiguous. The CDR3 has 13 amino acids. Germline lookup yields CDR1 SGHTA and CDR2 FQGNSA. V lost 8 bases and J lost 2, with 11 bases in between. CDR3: CASAFSNTDTQYF. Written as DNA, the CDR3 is TGTGCCAGCGCCTTCTCTAACACAGATACGCAGTATTTT.

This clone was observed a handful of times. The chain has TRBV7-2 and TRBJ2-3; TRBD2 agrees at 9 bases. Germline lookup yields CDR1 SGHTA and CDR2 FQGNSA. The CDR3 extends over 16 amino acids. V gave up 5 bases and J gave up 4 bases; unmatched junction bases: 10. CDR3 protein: CASSLLGGGAADTQYF. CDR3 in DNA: TGTGCCAGCAGCCTCCTGGGCGGGGGGGCCGCAGATACGCAGTATTTT.

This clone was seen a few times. The CDR3 loop reads CASSPSRQGQFF. The CDR3 DNA reads as TGTGCCAGCAGTCCCTCCCGACAGGGGCAGTTCTTC. The genes are TRBV28 and TRBJ2-1; 7 nucleotides match TRBD1. The germline V gene encodes CDR1 MDHEN and CDR2 SYDVKM. The CDR3 extends over 12 amino acids. V gave up 5 bases and J gave up 12 bases; unmatched junction bases: 7.

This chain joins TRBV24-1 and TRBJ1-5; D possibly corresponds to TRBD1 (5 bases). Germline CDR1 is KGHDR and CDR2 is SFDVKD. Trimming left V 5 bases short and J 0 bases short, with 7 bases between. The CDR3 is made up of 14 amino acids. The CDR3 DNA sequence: TGTGCCACCAGTGGGGGGGGTAGCAATCAGCCCCAGCATTTT. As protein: CATSGGGSNQPQHF.

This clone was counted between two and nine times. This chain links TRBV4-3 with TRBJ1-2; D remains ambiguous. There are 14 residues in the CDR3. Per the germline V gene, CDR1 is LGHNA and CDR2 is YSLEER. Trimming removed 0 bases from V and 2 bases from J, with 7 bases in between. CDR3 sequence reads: CASSQESRNYGYTF. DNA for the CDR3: TGCGCCAGCAGCCAAGAGTCCAGGAACTATGGCTACACCTTC.

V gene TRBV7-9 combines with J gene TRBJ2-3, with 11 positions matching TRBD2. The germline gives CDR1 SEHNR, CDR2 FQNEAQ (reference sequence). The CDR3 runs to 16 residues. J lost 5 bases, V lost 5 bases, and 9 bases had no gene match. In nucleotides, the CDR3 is TGTGCCAGCAGCCAACTAGCGGGGGCGGTAGGAGATACGCAGTATTTT. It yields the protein CASSQLAGAVGDTQYF.